This is a list of T cell receptor beta chains from one sample in a study of cytomegalovirus exposure and HLA in healthy donors. Here immunoSEQ multiplex PCR was the method, and the copy in TCRdb shows in-frame clones only, minus some. The table records roughly 110,000 clones, 70% to 75% of them present only once. Sample: PBMCs. The origin of the receptors is a female donor in good health and CMV-seronegative. The CDR3 runs from the conserved cysteine through the conserved F or W. The D gene is left open where the match is weak. Clone size appears in some rows only: once, few, many, or a class for an expanded clone.

V gene: TRBV6-5; J gene: TRBJ2-1; clone size: -; D gene: TRBD2; CDR3 protein: CAAGASGSWDEQFF; CDR3 DNA: TGTGCCGCCGGAGCTAGCGGGAGTTGGGATGAGCAGTTCTTC
V gene: TRBV10-3; J gene: TRBJ2-7; clone size: -; D gene: TRBD1; CDR3 protein: CAIRKGGDRAGEQYF; CDR3 DNA: TGTGCCATCAGAAAAGGAGGGGACAGGGCAGGCGAGCAGTACTTC
V gene: TRBV9; J gene: TRBJ2-7; clone size: -; D gene: TRBD1; CDR3 protein: CASSVGEGGVYEQYF; CDR3 DNA: TGTGCCAGCAGCGTAGGCGAAGGGGGCGTCTACGAGCAGTACTTC
V gene: TRBV27; J gene: TRBJ1-4; clone size: -; D gene: TRBD1; CDR3 protein: CASRRGGGGEKLFF; CDR3 DNA: TGTGCCAGCAGGCGAGGGGGCGGTGGTGAAAAACTGTTTTTT
V gene: TRBV6-6; J gene: TRBJ1-1; clone size: -; D gene: -; CDR3 protein: CASSYSGLTEAFF; CDR3 DNA: TGTGCCAGCAGTTACTCGGGCCTGACTGAAGCTTTCTTT
V gene: TRBV29-1; J gene: TRBJ2-7; clone size: -; D gene: TRBD2; CDR3 protein: CSVDRGSEQYF; CDR3 DNA: TGCAGCGTTGATCGCGGGAGCGAGCAGTACTTC
V gene: TRBV6-1; J gene: TRBJ1-2; clone size: -; D gene: TRBD1; CDR3 protein: CASKDRGPVYGYTF; CDR3 DNA: TGTGCCAGCAAGGACAGGGGGCCGGTTTATGGCTACACCTTC
V gene: TRBV27; J gene: TRBJ2-5; clone size: -; D gene: TRBD1; CDR3 protein: CASSRDRGRWETQYF; CDR3 DNA: TGTGCCAGCAGTAGGGACAGGGGGCGATGGGAGACCCAGTACTTC
V gene: TRBV7-9; J gene: TRBJ1-2; clone size: -; D gene: -; CDR3 protein: CASSTGLSWFGYTF; CDR3 DNA: TGTGCCAGCAGCACCGGACTGAGCTGGTTTGGCTACACCTTC
V gene: TRBV5-1; J gene: TRBJ2-7; clone size: -; D gene: -; CDR3 protein: CASSLTVSSYEQYF; CDR3 DNA: TGCGCCAGCAGCTTAACGGTGAGCTCCTACGAGCAGTACTTC
V gene: TRBV19; J gene: TRBJ1-2; clone size: -; D gene: TRBD1; CDR3 protein: CASSRGQGVGYGYTF; CDR3 DNA: TGTGCCAGTAGTAGGGGACAGGGGGTAGGCTATGGCTACACCTTC
V gene: TRBV27; J gene: TRBJ2-1; clone size: -; D gene: TRBD2; CDR3 protein: CASSLVLAGKNEQFF; CDR3 DNA: TGTGCCAGCAGTTTGGTCCTAGCGGGGAAAAATGAGCAGTTCTTC
V gene: TRBV6-1; J gene: TRBJ2-2; clone size: few; D gene: -; CDR3 protein: CASSELSRLNGELFF; CDR3 DNA: TGTGCCAGCAGTGAATTGAGTAGATTGAACGGGGAGCTGTTTTTT
V gene: TRBV5-4; J gene: TRBJ2-7; clone size: few; D gene: TRBD2; CDR3 protein: CASSQRGSYEQYF; CDR3 DNA: TGTGCCAGCAGCCAGCGGGGGTCCTACGAGCAGTACTTC
V gene: TRBV18; J gene: TRBJ1-5; clone size: few; D gene: TRBD1; CDR3 protein: CASSRDRGRNQPQHF; CDR3 DNA: TGTGCCAGCTCACGAGACAGGGGCCGCAATCAGCCCCAGCATTTT
V gene: TRBV6-1; J gene: TRBJ2-7; clone size: -; D gene: -; CDR3 protein: CATYDDRRVVEQYF; CDR3 DNA: TGTGCCACCTACGATGACAGGCGGGTTGTCGAGCAGTACTTC
V gene: TRBV5-1; J gene: TRBJ2-2; clone size: -; D gene: TRBD2; CDR3 protein: CASSFGLAGVNTGELFF; CDR3 DNA: TGCGCCAGCAGCTTCGGACTAGCGGGAGTGAACACCGGGGAGCTGTTTTTT
V gene: TRBV29-1; J gene: TRBJ2-7; clone size: -; D gene: TRBD1; CDR3 protein: CSVEAGGVGHEQYF; CDR3 DNA: TGCAGCGTTGAAGCAGGGGGCGTTGGCCACGAGCAGTACTTC
V gene: TRBV16; J gene: TRBJ2-1; clone size: -; D gene: -; CDR3 protein: CASSRDQGSYNEQFF; CDR3 DNA: TGTGCCAGCAGCCGCGACCAGGGATCCTACAATGAGCAGTTCTTC
V gene: TRBV7-8; J gene: TRBJ2-6; clone size: -; D gene: -; CDR3 protein: CASSLGSYSGANVLTF; CDR3 DNA: TGTGCCAGCAGCTTAGGTAGTTACTCTGGGGCCAACGTCCTGACTTTC
V gene: TRBV7-3; J gene: TRBJ1-3; clone size: -; D gene: -; CDR3 protein: CASSLIGGSGNTIYF; CDR3 DNA: TGTGCCAGCAGCTTAATAGGGGGCTCTGGAAACACCATATATTTT
V gene: TRBV2; J gene: TRBJ2-4; clone size: -; D gene: -; CDR3 protein: CASSEWQGFSKNIQYF; CDR3 DNA: TGTGCCAGCAGTGAATGGCAGGGGTTCTCCAAAAACATTCAGTACTTC